The clone carrying this T cell receptor (beta chain) showed up many times. Antigen unknown. For the second PCR, which ran for 7 to 11 cycles, a sample-barcoded 5' primer and a J-beta primer mix were used. TCRdb re-called the 5' RACE reads with MiXCR, one entry per CDR3 protein. The sample has approximately 830,000 distinct CDR3 sequences; about 59% are singletons. The data were obtained in a study of blood T cells in healthy people across ages. CDR3 length: 13 residues. Germline V lookup: CDR1 SGHRS, CDR2 YFSETQ. V was clipped by 2 bases and J by 5 bases, with 8 bases between them. Study outcomes and limitations: No conclusive comparison of naive versus antigen-experienced cells was possible with unsorted PBMCs.

The clonotype comes from a man under 40 in good health. Material: blood. The rearrangement joins TRBV5-1 to TRBJ2-1; the D gene could be TRBD1 or TRBD2 (5 bases each). This CDR3 is CASSFGGNNEQFF. DNA of the CDR3: TGCGCCAGCAGCTTTGGGGGAAACAATGAGCAGTTCTTC.